A single sample is the source of the 4 T cell receptor beta chains below, sequenced in a study of regulatory T cells in long-lasting Graves disease. Time point defined: newly diagnosed GD, antithyroid drugs for less than 3 months. Extracted RNA from PBMCs served as the source of the TCR library. Arm-PCR of CDR3 regions and iRepertoire HTBI primers were used to build TCR beta libraries. From the multiplex PCR reads, TCRdb called clonotypes with MiXCR, one entry per CDR3 protein. The data hold 350,000 to 450,000 distinct CDR3 sequences, with 16% observed a single time. This sample was also put to use in a study of T cells in Graves' hyperthyroidism and ophthalmopathy.

The sample consisted of peripheral blood mononuclear cells (PBMCs), taken at new diagnosis, from a patient treated with antithyroid drugs. The receptors were sampled from a man in his forties with Graves disease.

This clonotype was recorded a few times. The chain joins TRBV7-9 to TRBJ1-6; D gene unclear. In germline, CDR1 is SEHNR, CDR2 FQNEAQ (reference sequence). V lost 8 bases and J lost 9, with 14 bases in between. The CDR3 runs 13 residues. This chain's CDR3 is CASAGSRSSPLHF. CDR3 coding DNA: TGTGCCAGCGCCGGGAGCCGAAGTTCACCCCTCCACTTT. Full variable domain (missing parts from reference TRBV7-9 and TRBJ1-6): DTGVSQNPRHKITKRGQNVTFRCDPISEHNRLYWYRQTLGQGPEFLTYFQNEAQLEKSRLLSDRFSAERPKGSFSTLEIQRTEQGDSAMYLCASAGSRSSPLHFGNGTRLTVT.

This clonotype is a singleton in its sample. This rearrangement joins TRBV2 to TRBJ2-7; D may be TRBD1 or TRBD2 (5 bases each). The CDR3 has 14 amino acids. V was clipped by 6 bases and J by 0 bases, with 12 bases between them. Germline lookup yields CDR1 SNHLY and CDR2 FYNNEI. The CDR3, as DNA: TGTGCCAGCAGGGACGTGAGGGGCTCCTACGAGCAGTACTTC. Its protein is CASRDVRGSYEQYF.

The rearrangement joins TRBV11-2 to TRBJ1-1; D not resolved. The germline gives CDR1 SGHAT, CDR2 FQNNGV. The ends were cut back, 3 bases at V and 0 bases at J, with 5 bases in the middle. CDR3 size: 13 residues. CDR3 nucleotides: TGTGCCAGCAGCTTCGACCTGAACACTGAAGCTTTCTTT. The encoded protein is CASSFDLNTEAFF.

V usage is TRBV18 and J usage is TRBJ2-7; D is possibly TRBD2 (5 bases). This CDR3 contains 14 residues. CDR1 and CDR2 from the germline V gene are KGHSH and LQKENI. Trimming removed 5 bases from V and 7 bases from J, with 18 bases in between. The CDR3 protein is CASSLTKGPGEQYF. CDR3 DNA sequence: TGTGCCAGCTCATTAACCAAGGGCCCGGGGGAGCAGTACTTC.